The T cell receptor beta chain under discussion was sequenced for a study of regulatory T cells in long-lasting Graves disease. Whole-study results and caveats: The work looked only at peripheral blood and did not look at thyroid tissue.

This clonotype is a singleton in its sample. Its target is unknown. Researchers made TCR beta libraries by using iRepertoire HTBI primers and running Arm-PCR on CDR3 regions. Each CDR3 protein is one row after TCRdb ran MiXCR on the multiplex PCR reads. The table lists some 410,000 distinct CDR3 sequences, around 17% of them singletons. The time point here: newly diagnosed GD, antithyroid drugs for less than 3 months. PBMC-extracted RNA yielded the TCR library. Germline V gene data show CDR1 as SNHLY and CDR2 as FYNNEI. The CDR3 runs to 19 residues. Trimming cost V 5 bases and J 7 bases; bases outside gene matches: 21. The data also belong to a second study, concerning T cells in Graves' hyperthyroidism and ophthalmopathy. That study adds: In simple terms, a model built on 13 V-J features told ophthalmopathy apart from stable hyperthyroidism. The model made its ophthalmopathy prediction, and onset followed a median approximately 6 months later.

The TCR sequence derives from a woman aged 25 to 45 with Graves disease. The material was peripheral blood mononuclear cells (PBMCs), obtained at new diagnosis, from a patient treated with antithyroid drugs. The chain couples TRBV2 to TRBJ2-1; 9 nucleotides match TRBD1. CDR3 protein: CASSLGQGRFVNGWNEQFF. In nucleotides, the CDR3 is TGTGCCAGCAGTCTCGGACAGGGGAGGTTCGTGAACGGGTGGAATGAGCAGTTCTTC.